The 30 T cell receptor beta chains below come from one sample, sequenced in a study of cytomegalovirus exposure and HLA in healthy donors. A multiplex PCR was run with 60 Vbeta primers and 13 Jbeta primers. The assay was immunoSEQ multiplex PCR, and TCRdb's table has in-frame clones only and misses some. Of under 200,000 clones listed, 75% to 90% are singletons. The specimen was PBMCs. These receptors all come from a woman aged 45-65 years in good health and CMV-seropositive.

The chain couples TRBV7-2 to TRBJ2-7; 9 nucleotides match TRBD1. The CDR3 runs 15 residues. Trimming cost V 4 bases and J 4 bases; bases outside gene matches: 8. Looked up from germline, CDR1 is SGHTA and CDR2 is FQGNSA. In DNA, the CDR3 is TGTGCCAGCAGCTATGGAACAGGGGGCTTTTACGAGCAGTACTTC. Its translation is CASSYGTGGFYEQYF. The full variable domain, with the rest looked up from reference TRBV7-2 and TRBJ2-7, is GAGVSQSPSNKVTEKGKDVELRCDPISGHTALYWYRQSLGQGLEFLIYFQGNSAPDKSGLPSDRFSAERTGGSVSTLTIQRTQQEDSAVYLCASSYGTGGFYEQYFGPGTRLTVT.

The rearrangement uses TRBV5-8 and TRBJ1-1; 7 bases fit TRBD1. Germline CDR1 SGHTS, CDR2 YDEGEE. The V segment lost 4 bases and the J segment 7 bases; nucleotides outside the gene matches: 7. This CDR3 is built from 13 residues. This CDR3 is CASSPWTGVEAFF. The CDR3 DNA is TGTGCCAGCAGCCCGTGGACAGGAGTTGAAGCTTTCTTT.

This clone was seen a few times. V and J are TRBV19 and TRBJ1-4; 7 nucleotides align to TRBD1. Germline V gives CDR1 LNHDA, CDR2 SQIVND (reference sequence). CDR3 size: 15 residues. J lost 7 bases, V lost 5 bases, and 10 bases had no gene match. CDR3 in amino acids: CASSSLTGAGEKLFF. The CDR3 region has the DNA TGTGCCAGTAGTTCACTCACAGGGGCGGGTGAAAAACTGTTTTTT. The entire variable domain, with the rest obtained from reference TRBV19 and TRBJ1-4, is as follows: DGGITQSPKYLFRKEGQNVTLSCEQNLNHDAMYWYRQDPGQGLRLIYYSQIVNDFQKGDIAEGYSVSREKKESFPLTVTSAQKNPTAFYLCASSSLTGAGEKLFFGSGTQLSVL.

The chain is built from TRBV5-1 and TRBJ2-1; 8 nucleotides match TRBD1. The CDR3 runs 15 residues. V lost 4 bases and J lost 6; bases outside the gene matches: 9. CDR1 and CDR2 from the germline V gene are SGHRS and YFSETQ. CDR3 sequence: CASSQGTGRVNEQFF. The CDR3 region has the DNA TGCGCCAGCAGCCAGGGGACAGGCAGAGTCAATGAGCAGTTCTTC.

Only a few counts were recorded for this clone. J is TRBJ1-1 and V is TRBV5-6; 9 nucleotides align to TRBD1. With 3 bases clipped from V and 5 bases from J, the junction kept 5 bases outside the gene matches. Germline-derived CDR1 and CDR2 are SGHDT and YYEEEE. The length of the CDR3 is 14 residues. CDR3 coding DNA: TGTGCCAGCAGCTATACAGGGGGCATAACTGAAGCTTTCTTT. Amino acids: CASSYTGGITEAFF.

This clone was seen a handful of times. CDR3 amino acids: CASSLEAGDEMEKLFF. The CDR3 nucleotides are TGCGCCAGCAGCTTGGAAGCAGGCGATGAGATGGAAAAACTGTTTTTT. This chain links TRBV5-1 with TRBJ1-4; D call uncertain. V shed 0 bases and J shed 8 bases, with 17 bases lying between them. Germline CDR1 is SGHRS and CDR2 is YFSETQ. The CDR3 covers 16 residues.

This clone appeared once. The chain combines TRBV5-4 with TRBJ1-4, with TRBD1 matching over 8 bases. The germline V gene encodes CDR1 SGHNT and CDR2 YYREEE (reference sequence). Trimming removed 0 bases from V and 5 bases from J; junction bases left unmatched: 9. The CDR3 has 17 residues. The CDR3 sequence: CASSLAGGTGGNEKLFF. In DNA form, the CDR3 reads TGTGCCAGCAGCTTGGCAGGTGGGACAGGAGGAAATGAAAAACTGTTTTTT. The full variable domain, its missing parts supplied by reference TRBV5-4 and TRBJ1-4, is ETGVTQSPTHLIKTRGQQVTLRCSSQSGHNTVSWYQQALGQGPQFIFQYYREEENGRGNFPPRFSGLQFPNYSSELNVNALELDDSALYLCASSLAGGTGGNEKLFFGSGTQLSVL.

A note on this clone: This same CDR3 is encoded by further DNA sequences in the sample. V is TRBV29-1 and J is TRBJ2-3, with D maybe TRBD2 (5 bases). This CDR3 has 10 amino acids. V lost 7 bases and J 9 bases, leaving 11 bases between the germline ends. CDR1 is SQVTM and CDR2 is ANQGSEA in the germline V gene. CDR3 bases: TGCAGCGCTACGGGGAACACGCAGTATTTT. It encodes CSATGNTQYF.

The CDR3 spells CASSSSGSILSDTQYF. The CDR3 DNA is TGTGCCAGCAGCTCATCAGGGTCTATTTTGTCCGATACGCAGTATTTT. V is TRBV13 and J is TRBJ2-3, with D tentatively TRBD1 (5 bases). Germline values: CDR1 PRHDT, CDR2 FYEKMQ (reference sequence). Trimming took 4 bases from V and 6 from J, leaving 20 bases between them. The CDR3 runs 16 residues.

This chain connects TRBV6-6 to TRBJ1-1; no firm D call. CDR3 length: 14 amino acids. V was clipped by 6 bases and J by 1 base, with 12 bases between them. CDR1 and CDR2 (germline): MNHNY, SVGAGI (reference sequence). CDR3 sequence reads: CASSRGDTNTEAFF. The CDR3 DNA reads TGTGCCAGCAGCCGCGGGGATACGAACACTGAAGCTTTCTTT.

The chain has TRBV28 and TRBJ1-5; 8 bases line up with TRBD1. Germline CDR1 and CDR2: MDHEN and SYDVKM. The CDR3 has 13 residues. The junction had 3 bases not matched to a gene; V was cut back by 7 bases and J by 4 bases. As DNA, the CDR3 is TGTGCCAGCACCGGGACAGGTAATCAGCCCCAGCATTTT. This translates into CASTGTGNQPQHF.

This clone was recorded once. The chain links TRBV7-2 to TRBJ1-5; the match to TRBD1 covers 7 bases. Unmatched junction bases numbered 1, after V lost 2 bases and J lost 0 bases. Germline CDR1 reads SGHTA; CDR2 reads FQGNSA. This CDR3 spans 15 amino acids. The CDR3 reads CASSLQGDSNQPQHF. The CDR3, as DNA: TGTGCCAGCAGCTTACAGGGGGATAGCAATCAGCCCCAGCATTTT.

This clone was counted a single time. This chain uses TRBV7-9 with TRBJ2-2; 7 bases are shared with TRBD2. The V and J ends lost 5 bases and 7 bases, in that order; junction bases with no gene match: 7. This CDR3 is 14 amino acids long. Germline V gene lookup returns CDR1 SEHNR and CDR2 FQNEAQ (reference sequence). CDR3 nucleotides: TGTGCCAGCAGCCAGAAAGGCGGGGGCGGGGAGCTGTTTTTT. This sequence encodes CASSQKGGGGELFF.

The chain couples TRBV19 to TRBJ2-7; 11 bases line up with TRBD1. Germline CDR1 and CDR2: LNHDA and SQIVND (reference sequence). The CDR3 is made up of 15 amino acids. The V segment lost 5 bases and the J segment 4 bases; nucleotides outside the gene matches: 7. The CDR3 reads CASSAGTGGIYEQYF. Here the CDR3 DNA reads TGTGCCAGTAGTGCCGGGACAGGGGGTATATACGAGCAGTACTTC.

The chain employs TRBV6-5 and TRBJ2-1; tentatively, D is TRBD2 (7 bases). V was cut by 6 bases and J by 3 bases, with 12 bases left in between. The length of the CDR3 is 14 residues. The V gene's germline CDR1 is MNHEY and CDR2 SVGAGI. This chain's CDR3 is CASSGGPGYNEQFF. The CDR3 region has the DNA TGTGCCAGCAGCGGGGGGCCAGGCTACAATGAGCAGTTCTTC.

The chain carries TRBV28 and TRBJ2-1, with 9 bases identical to TRBD2. The CDR3 totals 15 residues. Germline assignment: CDR1 MDHEN and CDR2 SYDVKM. The V segment lost 9 bases and the J segment 0 bases; nucleotides outside the gene matches: 6. CDR3 sequence reads: CASLTSGSSYNEQFF. The CDR3 region has the DNA TGTGCCAGTCTGACTAGCGGAAGCTCCTACAATGAGCAGTTCTTC.

The chain has TRBV6-5 and TRBJ2-1; 8 bases align to TRBD2. Germline V gene lookup returns CDR1 MNHEY and CDR2 SVGAGI. The CDR3 length is 15 residues. Trimming cost V 4 bases and J 6 bases; bases outside gene matches: 8. The CDR3 loop is CASSSTGLDGNEQFF. The CDR3 DNA follows: TGTGCCAGCAGTTCCACGGGACTAGACGGCAATGAGCAGTTCTTC.

V is TRBV5-6 and J is TRBJ2-5; 9 bases agree with TRBD1. The J call is in doubt because the DNA end fits TRBJ2-7 better. The CDR3 consists of 17 residues. Germline values: CDR1 SGHDT, CDR2 YYEEEE. The CDR3 spells CASSLLSGTGLFYEQYF. CDR3 nucleotide sequence: TGTGCCAGCAGCCTCCTCTCCGGGACAGGGCTTTTTTACGAGCAGTACTTC.

The chain recombines TRBV15 with TRBJ2-3; 8 nucleotides line up with TRBD1. Germline CDR1 and CDR2: LNHNV and YYDKDF (reference sequence). This CDR3 spans 18 amino acids. V shed 0 bases, J shed 6 bases, and the junction held 14 bases outside the gene matches. The CDR3 region is CATSRDGGQALRPDTQYF. CDR3 bases: TGTGCCACCAGCAGAGATGGGGGACAGGCCCTCCGTCCGGATACGCAGTATTTT.

The chain is built from TRBV20-1 and TRBJ2-7, with D maybe TRBD1 (5 bases). Trimming removed 6 bases at V and 7 bases at J, with 13 bases between. The CDR3 has 11 residues. CDR1 DFQATT and CDR2 SNEGSKA come from the germline V gene (reference sequence). The CDR3 coding sequence is TGCAGTGCCTCCAGGGTGGGAGAGCAGTACTTC. Translation: CSASRVGEQYF.

The chain uses TRBV5-6 and TRBJ1-1; TRBD1 aligns across 7 bases. From germline, CDR1 is SGHDT and CDR2 YYEEEE. This CDR3 has 15 amino acids. V lost 2 bases and J lost 4; bases outside the gene matches: 8. CDR3 sequence: CASSFRRGPGTEAFF. CDR3 bases: TGTGCCAGCAGCTTCCGTAGGGGGCCTGGCACTGAAGCTTTCTTT.

Of note for this clone: The sample contains more than one DNA sequence encoding this CDR3. The genes are TRBV7-9 and TRBJ2-3; 11 bases agree with TRBD2. With 3 bases clipped from V and 13 bases from J, the junction kept 12 bases outside the gene matches. Germline CDR1 SEHNR, CDR2 FQNEAQ (reference sequence). The CDR3 runs to 15 residues. CDR3 amino acids: CASSLWASGGIEEYF. In DNA, the CDR3 is TGTGCCAGCAGCTTGTGGGCTAGCGGGGGGATAGAGGAGTATTTT.

The V gene is TRBV7-9, the J gene TRBJ2-1, with D hard to call. From germline, CDR1 is SEHNR and CDR2 FQNEAQ (reference sequence). The ends were cut back, 5 bases at V and 1 base at J, with 9 bases in the middle. The CDR3 covers 14 residues. CDR3 loop: CASSQTESYNEQFF. In nucleotides, the CDR3 is TGTGCCAGCAGCCAAACAGAGTCCTACAATGAGCAGTTCTTC.

This rearrangement joins TRBV19 to TRBJ2-1, with 10 bases aligning to TRBD2. The CDR3 is 14 residues long. Germline CDR1 and CDR2: LNHDA and SQIVND (reference sequence). J lost 8 bases, V lost 6 bases, and 7 bases had no gene match. The CDR3 sequence is CASRERGGLYEQFF. CDR3 coding DNA: TGTGCCAGTAGAGAGCGGGGGGGCCTCTATGAGCAGTTCTTC. Looking up the rest from reference TRBV19 and TRBJ2-1 gives the full variable domain: DGGITQSPKYLFRKEGQNVTLSCEQNLNHDAMYWYRQDPGQGLRLIYYSQIVNDFQKGDIAEGYSVSREKKESFPLTVTSAQKNPTAFYLCASRERGGLYEQFFGPGTRLTVL.

The CDR3 loop reads CASRPDRLYYGYTF. The CDR3 DNA sequence: TGTGCCAGCAGACCAGACAGGCTCTACTATGGCTACACCTTC. The chain carries TRBV5-4 and TRBJ1-2; TRBD1 is a possible D gene (6 bases). There are 14 residues in the CDR3. The ends were cut back, 5 bases at V and 3 bases at J, with 14 bases in the middle. Germline V gene data show CDR1 as SGHNT and CDR2 as YYREEE (reference sequence). The full variable domain, with the rest looked up from reference TRBV5-4 and TRBJ1-2, is ETGVTQSPTHLIKTRGQQVTLRCSSQSGHNTVSWYQQALGQGPQFIFQYYREEENGRGNFPPRFSGLQFPNYSSELNVNALELDDSALYLCASRPDRLYYGYTFGSGTRLTVV.

The V and J genes are TRBV5-6 and TRBJ1-6; D call uncertain. Trimming pared 0 bases from V and 7 bases from J, leaving 5 bases between. Germline CDR1 reads SGHDT; CDR2 reads YYEEEE. This CDR3 has 13 residues. The CDR3 here is CASSLVSNSPLHF. For the CDR3, the DNA is TGTGCCAGCAGCTTGGTGTCAAATTCACCCCTCCACTTT.

The V gene is TRBV18, the J gene TRBJ1-5; D is possibly TRBD1 (6 bases). The CDR3 is made up of 12 amino acids. Trimming left V 3 bases short and J 12 bases short, with 12 bases between. CDR1 is KGHSH, CDR2 LQKENI, per germline. DNA for the CDR3: TGTGCCAGCTCACCGCAAGGGGACATCCAGCATTTT. As protein: CASSPQGDIQHF.

V usage is TRBV5-1 and J usage is TRBJ2-7; D might be TRBD1 (5 bases). The germline V gene encodes CDR1 SGHRS and CDR2 YFSETQ. This CDR3 contains 15 residues. V was trimmed by 4 bases and J by 0 bases, leaving 14 bases between them. In nucleotides, the CDR3 is TGCGCCAGCAGCCCCTGGGGCGGAAGCTCCTACGAGCAGTACTTC. Its protein product is CASSPWGGSSYEQYF.

V and J are TRBV6-5 and TRBJ1-1; D not certain. With 5 bases removed from V and 9 bases from J, the gap between germline ends came to 13 bases. The CDR3 spans 12 residues. CDR1 MNHEY and CDR2 SVGAGI come from the germline V gene. The CDR3 region is CASSEYGRKAFF. The CDR3 DNA follows: TGTGCCAGCAGTGAATATGGCAGGAAAGCTTTCTTT.

This chain joins TRBV2 and TRBJ2-2; tentatively, D is TRBD1 (6 bases). Germline assignment: CDR1 SNHLY and CDR2 FYNNEI. Deletions cut 7 bases from V and 7 bases from J, with 13 bases between. The CDR3 contains 13 residues. The CDR3 here is CASKRTDIGELFF. CDR3 coding DNA: TGTGCCAGCAAGAGGACAGACATCGGGGAGCTGTTTTTT.